The 18 T cell receptor beta chains given below trace back to one sample, sequenced in a study of blood T cell repertoires in COVID-19. Here immunoSEQ multiplex PCR was the method, and the copy in TCRdb shows in-frame clones only, minus some. The sample has a few hundred thousand clones; approximately 83% are singletons. Specimen: PBMCs or T cells enriched from blood (not recorded which). All receptors derive from a woman between 50 and 59 years old who had recovered from COVID-19.

V is TRBV21-1 and J is TRBJ2-5; the table's D call of TRBD2 was not tested on the DNA. TRBV21-1 is labeled a pseudogene. CDR3 length equals 14 residues. The CDR3 sequence is CASSKWREGETQYF. DNA for the CDR3: TGTGCCAGCAGCAAATGGAGGGAGGGAGAGACCCAGTACTTC.

This clone showed up just once. The gene calls are TRBV7-3 and TRBJ2-3; 13 bases map to TRBD2. This CDR3 spans 19 amino acids. Germline loops: CDR1 SGHTA, CDR2 FQGTGA. The ends lost 4 bases at V and 0 bases at J; junction bases unmatched: 10. The CDR3 sequence: CASSSSGLAGVGSTDTQYF. The CDR3 bases are TGTGCCAGCAGCTCCTCCGGACTAGCGGGAGTGGGTAGCACAGATACGCAGTATTTT.

This chain links TRBV6-5 with TRBJ2-7, with TRBD2 matching over 14 bases. This CDR3 has 14 amino acids. Germline CDR1 is MNHEY and CDR2 is SVGAGI. V was clipped by 6 bases and J by 6 bases; unmatched bases: 4. This chain's CDR3 is CASSGTSGRGEQYF. The CDR3 nucleotides are TGTGCCAGCAGCGGGACTAGCGGGAGAGGCGAGCAGTACTTC.

The rearrangement links TRBV28 to TRBJ1-1; D is uncertain. Germline-derived CDR1 and CDR2 are MDHEN and SYDVKM. CDR3 length: 11 amino acids. Trimming stripped 9 bases from V and 2 bases from J, with 7 bases between. The chain's CDR3 is CASPDNTEAFF. The DNA of the CDR3 is TGTGCCAGTCCAGATAACACTGAAGCTTTCTTT.

This clone occurred a few times. The rearrangement links TRBV5-1 to TRBJ2-7, with a tentative D call TRBD1 (6 bases). V was trimmed by 3 bases and J by 2 bases, leaving 21 bases between them. Germline CDR1 and CDR2: SGHRS and YFSETQ. The CDR3 has 17 amino acids. The CDR3 coding sequence is TGCGCCAGCAGCTCGCTAGGCTCCGGGACATATCCCTACGAGCAGTACTTC. Encoded protein: CASSSLGSGTYPYEQYF.

This clone appeared once. V is TRBV29-1 and J is TRBJ1-1, with D maybe TRBD1 (5 bases). The germline CDR1 and CDR2 sequences are SQVTM and ANQGSEA. The CDR3 loop spans 11 amino acids. The V end was cut by 6 bases, the J end by 4 bases, with 9 bases between. CDR3 nucleotides: TGCAGCGTCTTAGGGGTCACTGAAGCTTTCTTT. This translates into CSVLGVTEAFF.

CDR3 DNA sequence: TGTGCCAGCAGTTCGGCGGGACAGGCGAACACTGAAGCTTTCTTT. This sequence encodes CASSSAGQANTEAFF. The chain uses TRBV6-5 and TRBJ1-1; 8 positions match TRBD1. Germline V gene data show CDR1 as MNHEY and CDR2 as SVGAGI. Trimming took 4 bases from V and 1 from J; bases not matched to a gene: 5. The CDR3 covers 15 residues.

The chain recombines TRBV6-1 with TRBJ2-3; TRBD2 matches at 9 bases. Trimming took 1 base from V and 6 from J; bases not matched to a gene: 5. The V gene's germline CDR1 is MNHNS and CDR2 SASEGT. The CDR3 has 15 amino acids. The CDR3 loop reads CASSEVAGGLDTQYF. Written as DNA, the CDR3 is TGTGCCAGCAGTGAAGTTGCGGGAGGGTTGGATACGCAGTATTTT.

The J gene is TRBJ1-2, the V gene TRBV27; 7 nucleotides align to TRBD1. CDR3 length: 16 amino acids. Losses at the gene ends were 6 bases for V and 4 bases for J; bases not matched to a gene: 14. Germline V CDR1 and CDR2: MNHEY, SMNVEV (reference sequence). In DNA form, the CDR3 reads TGTGCCAGCAGCCGTGACAGGGCCCCTACCCTCTATGGCTACACCTTC. This codes for CASSRDRAPTLYGYTF.

V is TRBV4-2 and J is TRBJ2-3; TRBD2 matches 9 bases. The germline CDR1 and CDR2 sequences are LGHNA and YNFKEQ. This CDR3 region has 16 residues. After removal of 6 bases from V and 5 bases from J, the junction contained 12 bases not matched to a gene. The CDR3 nucleotides read TGTGCCAGCAGTAAATCAGCGGGAGGTTCATTAGATACGCAGTATTTT. This encodes CASSKSAGGSLDTQYF.

The chain employs TRBV10-1 and TRBJ2-5, with 14 bases that match TRBD2. Germline values: CDR1 WNHNN, CDR2 SYGVQD (reference sequence). After removal of 6 bases from V and 6 bases from J, the junction contained 6 bases not matched to a gene. This CDR3 has 15 amino acids. The CDR3 nucleotides are TGCGCCAGCAGCGCCGGGACTAGCGGGAGTAAGACCCAGTACTTC. Translation gives CASSAGTSGSKTQYF.

CDR3 DNA sequence: TGTGCCAGCTCACGGACAGGGGACGGCGAGCAGTACTTC. Residues: CASSRTGDGEQYF. The chain carries TRBV18 and TRBJ2-7; TRBD1 matches at 9 bases. CDR1 is KGHSH, CDR2 LQKENI, per germline. With 4 bases clipped from V and 6 bases from J, the junction kept 4 bases outside the gene matches. The CDR3 has 13 amino acids.

This clone turned up a few times. The rearrangement joins TRBV19 to TRBJ2-7, with 10 positions matching TRBD1. CDR3 length: 14 amino acids. Germline V lookup: CDR1 LNHDA, CDR2 SQIVND (reference sequence). With V trimmed by 4 bases and J by 1 base, 1 base remained unmatched. In DNA, the CDR3 is TGTGCCAGTAGTAAGGGACAGGGGTCCTACGAGCAGTACTTC. Translating gives CASSKGQGSYEQYF.

A few counts support this clone. This sequence joins TRBV5-1 and TRBJ2-5, with D possibly matching TRBD1 (5 bases). Trimming left V 0 bases short and J 5 bases short, with 17 bases between. Germline V gene lookup returns CDR1 SGHRS and CDR2 YFSETQ. CDR3 length: 16 amino acids. The CDR3 sequence: CASSLVPDTYGETQYF. CDR3 in DNA: TGCGCCAGCAGCTTGGTTCCGGACACATACGGGGAGACCCAGTACTTC.

With regard to this clone: Other DNA sequences in the same sample also yield this CDR3. The chain couples TRBV12-3 or TRBV12-4 to TRBJ2-1, with D hard to call. V was clipped by 3 bases and J by 7 bases, with 4 bases between them. CDR3 length: 11 amino acids. CDR3 DNA: TGTGCCAGCAGTTTCTTGAATGAGCAGTTCTTC. This encodes CASSFLNEQFF.

The V and J genes are TRBV5-1 and TRBJ2-3; perhaps TRBD1 as D (5 bases). Germline-derived CDR1 and CDR2 are SGHRS and YFSETQ. Trimming stripped 1 base from V and 3 bases from J, with 9 bases between. This CDR3 contains 14 residues. CDR3 protein: CASSLQGLTDTQYF. CDR3 DNA: TGCGCCAGCAGCTTGCAGGGCCTAACAGATACGCAGTATTTT.

J is TRBJ2-1 and V is TRBV19; 8 positions agree with TRBD2. The CDR3 runs to 15 residues. Germline CDR1 LNHDA, CDR2 SQIVND (reference sequence). V lost 1 base, J lost 4 bases, and 3 bases stayed unmatched. The CDR3 spells CASSIVTSVYNEQFF. CDR3 sequence (DNA): TGTGCCAGTAGTATAGTGACTAGCGTTTACAATGAGCAGTTCTTC.

This rearrangement joins TRBV28 to TRBJ1-2, with unresolved D. The CDR3 is made up of 12 amino acids. Germline V lookup: CDR1 MDHEN, CDR2 SYDVKM. The germline V and J ends were trimmed by 2 bases and 7 bases, with 8 bases remaining between them. CDR3 sequence: CASSLQRLGYTF. The DNA for the CDR3 is TGTGCCAGCAGTTTACAGCGACTTGGCTACACCTTC.